These 18 T cell receptor beta chains originate from one sample sequenced in a study of Ad26.COV2.S vaccination and SARS-CoV-2 variants. Repertoires were generated with immunoSEQ multiplex PCR, while TCRdb's copy carries only in-frame clones and drops some. The sample includes fewer than 500,000 clones, 89% of them seen just once. The treatment was: roughly 18 received Ad26.COV2.S at low or high dose, single or two shots; five or six received placebo; per-sample allocation not given. The study sampled participants on day 63 after the first vaccine or placebo injection. This specimen was peripheral blood, taken in a trial of Ad26.COV2.S vaccine versus placebo. Receptors were obtained from a person between 18 and 59 years old who received the Ad26.COV2.S COVID-19 vaccine or a placebo.

Concerning this clone: The sample has other DNA sequences that encode this CDR3 too. The chain employs TRBV7-3 and TRBJ2-3; D may match TRBD1 or TRBD2 (5 bases each). The CDR3 extends over 13 amino acids. CDR1 is SGHTA, CDR2 FQGTGA, per germline. V was cut by 8 bases and J by 4 bases, with 13 bases left in between. DNA of the CDR3: TGTGCCAGCTCACCGGGGCCCGCAGATACGCAGTATTTT. Translated, it gives CASSPGPADTQYF.

The V gene is TRBV6-6, the J gene TRBJ1-1; 7 bases are a match to TRBD1. Trimming took 7 bases from V and 8 from J; bases not matched to a gene: 10. Germline CDR1 and CDR2: MNHNY and SVGAGI (reference sequence). The CDR3 is 13 residues long. The CDR3 sequence: CASTVRQGEEAFF. The DNA of the CDR3 is TGTGCCAGCACCGTTCGACAGGGCGAAGAAGCTTTCTTT.

The chain recombines TRBV3-1 (or the pseudogene TRBV3-2) with TRBJ1-1, with unresolved D. Germline loops: CDR1 LGHDT, CDR2 YNNKEL (reference sequence). CDR3 length: 14 residues. V lost 8 bases to trimming and J lost 2 bases, with 15 bases between them. DNA for the CDR3: TGTGCCAGCGCCCCGGGGTTTTCCAACACTGAAGCTTTCTTT. This gives the protein CASAPGFSNTEAFF.

The chain uses TRBV4-2 and TRBJ2-1, with TRBD1 identical over 8 bases. CDR3 size: 16 residues. Per germline, CDR1 LGHNA and CDR2 YNFKEQ. J was trimmed by 3 bases and V by 7 bases; bases with no gene match: 11. CDR3 in amino acids: CASTPQGQAYYNEQFF. CDR3 bases: TGTGCCAGCACCCCTCAGGGACAGGCATACTACAATGAGCAGTTCTTC.

The chain employs TRBV15 and TRBJ2-1; D is possibly TRBD1 or TRBD2 (5 bases each). V was pared by 1 base and J by 7 bases, with 20 bases between. The germline CDR1 and CDR2 sequences are LNHNV and YYDKDF (reference sequence). The CDR3 spans 17 residues. CDR3 coding DNA: TGTGCCACCAGCAGAGGAGGACTCATCCTTTCAGGGAATGAGCAGTTCTTC. This codes for CATSRGGLILSGNEQFF.

The genes are TRBV12-3 or TRBV12-4 and TRBJ1-5; D unclear. This CDR3 has 11 residues. Deletions cut 5 bases from V and 6 bases from J, with 5 bases between. CDR3 residues: CASSNFQPQHF. CDR3 nucleotides: TGTGCCAGCAGTAATTTTCAGCCCCAGCATTTT.

The genes are TRBV9 and TRBJ1-2, with TRBD1 identical over 8 bases. There are 15 residues in the CDR3. In germline, CDR1 is SGDLS, CDR2 YYNGEE. The junction had 5 bases not matched to a gene; V was cut back by 0 bases and J by 4 bases. The CDR3, as DNA: TGTGCCAGCAGCGTAGGACAGGGGCCTATCTATGGCTACACCTTC. It codes for CASSVGQGPIYGYTF.

About this clone itself: The junction does not match germline at one end; this may be a read error. The V and J genes are TRBV2 and TRBJ2-7; no reliable D call. The CDR3 runs 15 residues. The germline V gene has CDR1 SNHLY and CDR2 FYNNEI. This CDR3 reads CASSEGFLRSYEQYF. DNA of the CDR3: TGTGCCAGCAGCGAAGGGTTCCTCCGGTCCTACGAGCAGTACTTC.

The V gene is TRBV7-9, the J gene TRBJ2-7; D unresolved. Germline CDR1 and CDR2: SEHNR and FQNEAQ (reference sequence). Trimming took 1 base from V and 3 from J, leaving 10 bases between them. The CDR3 covers 14 residues. This CDR3 reads CASSLGPPNYEQYV. The CDR3 bases are TGTGCCAGCAGCTTAGGACCACCCAACTACGAGCAGTACGTC.

V usage is TRBV24-1 and J usage is TRBJ2-1; D perhaps matches TRBD1 (6 bases). Trimming shortened V by 6 bases and J by 5 bases, and 10 bases separated the two germline ends. Germline values: CDR1 KGHDR, CDR2 SFDVKD. There are 13 residues in the CDR3. The DNA of the CDR3 is TGTGCCACCAGTCAGGGGTCCAACAATGAGCAGTTCTTC. Translating it yields CATSQGSNNEQFF.

The chain uses TRBV18 and TRBJ1-2, with D unresolved. In germline, CDR1 is KGHSH, CDR2 LQKENI. V lost 4 bases, J lost 0 bases, and 15 bases lay in between. CDR3 size: 16 residues. The CDR3, as DNA: TGTGCCAGCTCACGCTACAGTCAAGAAGCTAACTATGGCTACACCTTC. It yields the protein CASSRYSQEANYGYTF.

This chain links TRBV7-6 with TRBJ1-1; D is unclear. V was clipped by 1 base and J by 4 bases, with 7 bases between them. Germline V gene data show CDR1 as SGHVS and CDR2 as FNYEAQ. The CDR3 runs 13 residues. The CDR3 nucleotides are TGTGCCAGCAGCTTAGGGGGTGGCACTGAAGCTTTCTTT. Its protein is CASSLGGGTEAFF.

This chain joins TRBV7-2 and TRBJ2-5; possible D gene TRBD2, 5 bases. The V gene's germline CDR1 is SGHTA and CDR2 FQGNSA. Trimming cost V 5 bases and J 5 bases, with 15 bases left between them. CDR3 length: 14 amino acids. CDR3 nucleotide sequence: TGTGCCAGCAGCCCCGTTGGACTTTTTGAGACCCAGTACTTC. Translation gives CASSPVGLFETQYF.

This chain joins TRBV11-3 and TRBJ2-1; no firm D call. Germline V gene lookup returns CDR1 SGHNT and CDR2 YENEEA. The CDR3 extends over 15 amino acids. V was pared by 1 base and J by 5 bases, with 12 bases between. DNA for the CDR3: TGTGCCAGCAGCTTAGGGCCTACCGCCCACAATGAGCAGTTCTTC. It is translated as CASSLGPTAHNEQFF.

This chain uses TRBV2 with TRBJ2-1, with TRBD1 matching 9 bases. The V and J ends lost 7 bases and 12 bases, in that order; junction bases with no gene match: 7. The CDR3 sequence is 12 residues long. The germline V gene has CDR1 SNHLY and CDR2 FYNNEI. CDR3 in amino acids: CASMPGQGAQFF. CDR3 DNA sequence: TGTGCCAGCATGCCGGGACAGGGAGCGCAGTTCTTC.

The V gene is TRBV4-1, the J gene TRBJ1-6; D is ambiguous. Trimming stripped 0 bases from V and 4 bases from J, with 7 bases between. The CDR3 totals 15 residues. Germline V gives CDR1 MGHRA, CDR2 YSYEKL. The CDR3 loop is CASSQEGVYNSPLHF. The CDR3, as DNA: TGCGCCAGCAGCCAAGAGGGTGTTTATAATTCACCCCTCCACTTT.

This sequence joins TRBV6-5 and TRBJ2-1, with a possible D match to TRBD2 (6 bases). Germline V gene lookup returns CDR1 MNHEY and CDR2 SVGAGI. This CDR3 region has 14 residues. The ends were cut back, 8 bases at V and 3 bases at J, with 14 bases in the middle. The CDR3 nucleotides read TGTGCCAGCCGGAGGGATTTGAGCTACAATGAGCAGTTCTTC. This encodes CASRRDLSYNEQFF.

J is TRBJ2-5 and V is TRBV11-3; D is ambiguous. CDR1 is SGHNT and CDR2 is YENEEA in the germline V gene. This CDR3 has 13 residues. V shed 3 bases and J shed 6 bases, with 11 bases lying between them. The CDR3 loop reads CASSLGPLKTQYF. CDR3 coding DNA: TGTGCCAGCAGCTTGGGCCCCCTAAAGACCCAGTACTTC.